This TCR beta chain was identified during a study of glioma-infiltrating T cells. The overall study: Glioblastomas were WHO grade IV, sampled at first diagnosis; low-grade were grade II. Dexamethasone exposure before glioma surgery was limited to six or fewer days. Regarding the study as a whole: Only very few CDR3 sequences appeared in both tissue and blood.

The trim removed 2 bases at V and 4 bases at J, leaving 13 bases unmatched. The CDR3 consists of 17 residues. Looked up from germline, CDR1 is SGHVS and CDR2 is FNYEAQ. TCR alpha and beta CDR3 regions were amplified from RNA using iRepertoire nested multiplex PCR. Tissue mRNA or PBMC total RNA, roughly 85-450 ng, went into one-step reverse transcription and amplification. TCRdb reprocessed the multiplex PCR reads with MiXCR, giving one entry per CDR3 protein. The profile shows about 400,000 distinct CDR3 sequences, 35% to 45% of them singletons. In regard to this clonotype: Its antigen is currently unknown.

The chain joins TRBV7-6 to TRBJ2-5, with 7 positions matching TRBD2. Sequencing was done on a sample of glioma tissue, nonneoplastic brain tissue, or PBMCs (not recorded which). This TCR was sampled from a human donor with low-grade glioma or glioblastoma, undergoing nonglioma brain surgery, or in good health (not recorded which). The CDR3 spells CASSLRPLASGGETQYF. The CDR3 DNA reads TGTGCCAGCAGCTTAAGGCCCTTGGCTAGCGGAGGAGAGACCCAGTACTTC.